This T cell receptor (beta chain) originates from a study of blood T cell repertoires in COVID-19. The assay was immunoSEQ multiplex PCR, and TCRdb's table has in-frame clones only and misses some. The table lists 130,000 to 150,000 clones, about nine tenths of them singletons. The CDR3 has 13 amino acids. Unmatched junction bases numbered 4, after V lost 0 bases and J lost 11 bases. Per germline, CDR1 MNHEY and CDR2 SVGAGI. This clone was counted a single time. The sequencing input was peripheral blood. The sequence derives from a man in his fifties or sixties with active or convalescent COVID-19. The chain uses TRBV6-5 and TRBJ1-2; TRBD1 matches 9 bases. The DNA for the CDR3 is TGTGCCAGCAGTTACTCGCAGGACAGGGGTTACACCTTC. Protein sequence: CASSYSQDRGYTF.